This TCR beta chain stems from a study of memory CD4+ T cells and cytomegalovirus serostatus. Per the original methods: Out-of-frame sequences were removed, leaving some 2 million distinct TCRbeta sequences. TCRdb's copy holds only in-frame clones and misses some; the assay was immunoSEQ multiplex PCR. V and J calls and clone size are as listed in that table; D and trimming were resolved from the DNA. The table shows tens of thousands of clones, with 70% to 80% occurring only once. The V gene end was trimmed by 3 bases and the J gene end by 7 bases; junction bases not matched to a gene: 7. CDR1 and CDR2 (germline): SEHNR, FQNEAQ (reference sequence). This CDR3 contains 14 residues. Single viable CD3+CD4+CD8-CD45RO+ cells were sorted as the memory CD4+ T cells.

This chain links TRBV7-9 with TRBJ2-3; TRBD2 aligns across 7 bases. The sequencing input was memory CD4+ T cells from blood. The receptor was derived from an adult in good health and CMV-seropositive. CDR3 residues: CASSFQTSRNTQYF. The DNA for the CDR3 is TGTGCCAGCAGCTTCCAGACTAGCAGGAATACGCAGTATTTT.